This passage covers 10 T cell receptor beta chains from one sample sequenced in a study of identical twins. Each CDR3 protein gets one entry after TCRdb re-called the 5' RACE reads with MiXCR. This sample has 250,000 or so distinct CDR3 sequences, with approximately 8.3% found just once. The same sample was also used in a study of yellow fever vaccine responses in identical twins.

Sequencing input: CD8+ T cells sorted from blood. The receptor source for this set is a woman aged 18-35 years in good health.

As for this clonotype: With a much larger clone just one base away, this may be a read error. The gene calls are TRBV4-2 and TRBJ2-2; 8 bases fit TRBD1. Germline assignment: CDR1 LGHNA and CDR2 YNFKEQ. The CDR3 covers 15 residues. The CDR3: CASGQNQGASGELFF. The CDR3 DNA follows: TGTGCCAGCGGCCAAAATCAGGGGGCTTCCGGGGAGCTGTTTTTT.

This clonotype showed up just a few times. This chain uses TRBV7-9 with TRBJ1-4; weak D call: TRBD1 (6 bases). This CDR3 region has 15 residues. With 5 bases removed from V and 0 bases from J, the gap between germline ends came to 10 bases. Germline CDR1 reads SEHNR; CDR2 reads FQNEAQ (reference sequence). Here the CDR3 DNA reads TGTGCCAGCAGCCGGAGACAGGCAACTAATGAAAAACTGTTTTTT. It yields the protein CASSRRQATNEKLFF.

This clonotype was picked up a small number of times. The chain carries TRBV7-2 and TRBJ2-3; a weak D match, TRBD1 (6 bases). CDR3 length: 15 residues. Germline CDR1 SGHTA, CDR2 FQGNSA. V was cut by 7 bases and J by 2 bases, with 16 bases left in between. CDR3 residues: CASTTQQGYTDTQYF. In DNA, the CDR3 is TGTGCCAGCACCACCCAGCAGGGGTACACAGATACGCAGTATTTT.

The chain couples TRBV12-3 or TRBV12-4 to TRBJ2-2, with D possibly called TRBD1 or TRBD2 (5 bases each). The CDR3 has 15 residues. Trimming took 6 bases from V and 4 from J, leaving 15 bases between them. In DNA form, the CDR3 reads TGTGCCAGCAGAGATCCCCGGGACGGCACCGGGGAGCTGTTTTTT. Translated, it gives CASRDPRDGTGELFF.

This clonotype has only a few counts. The chain has TRBV7-9 and TRBJ2-5; the D is unclear. Germline-derived CDR1 and CDR2 are SEHNR and FQNEAQ (reference sequence). CDR3 length: 14 amino acids. V gave up 4 bases and J gave up 10 bases, with 19 bases separating them. In DNA, the CDR3 is TGTGCCAGCAGCTCCCCCGGGCCGCTGATGGGCCAGTACTTC. Translation gives CASSSPGPLMGQYF.

The CDR3 protein is CSVEGTGGEYEQYF. The CDR3 DNA reads as TGCAGCGTTGAAGGGACAGGGGGCGAGTACGAGCAGTACTTC. The rearrangement uses TRBV29-1 and TRBJ2-7, with 11 bases fitting TRBD1. V shed 1 base, J shed 4 bases, and the junction held 3 bases outside the gene matches. The CDR3 totals 14 residues. The germline CDR1 and CDR2 sequences are SQVTM and ANQGSEA.

This clonotype was found a few times. This may be a read error: a much more frequent sequence differs by one nucleotide. The chain couples TRBV29-1 to TRBJ2-1; D gene ambiguous. Germline CDR1 SQVTM, CDR2 ANQGSEA. Trimming left V 4 bases short and J 3 bases short, with 4 bases between. The CDR3 is 11 amino acids. CDR3 in DNA: TGCAGCGTTGCCAGCTACAATGAGCAGTTCTTC. Amino acids: CSVASYNEQFF.

This clonotype was recorded many times. The chain is built from TRBV10-3 and TRBJ2-3; D perhaps matches TRBD2 (6 bases). Germline loops: CDR1 ENHRY, CDR2 SYGVKD. Deletions cut 5 bases from V and 4 bases from J, with 16 bases between. This CDR3 spans 15 amino acids. CDR3 loop: CAISNAGAGSDTQYF. DNA for the CDR3: TGTGCCATCAGTAACGCTGGTGCGGGGTCAGATACGCAGTATTTT.

This clonotype was seen only a few times. J is TRBJ2-5 and V is TRBV6-5, with D possibly matching TRBD2 (6 bases). This CDR3 region has 14 residues. Germline-derived CDR1 and CDR2 are MNHEY and SVGAGI. V was cut by 3 bases and J by 5 bases, with 13 bases left in between. CDR3 coding DNA: TGTGCCAGCAGTTATTTCGGGGGATGGGAGACCCAGTACTTC. Translation gives CASSYFGGWETQYF.

This clonotype was detected many times. The V call is TRBV7-9, the J call TRBJ1-2, with TRBD1 matching over 7 bases. Looked up from germline, CDR1 is SEHNR and CDR2 is FQNEAQ (reference sequence). J lost 4 bases, V lost 4 bases, and 12 bases had no gene match. The CDR3 totals 16 residues. As DNA, the CDR3 is TGTGCCAGCAGCTCGATATCCGGGACAGCTACCTATGGCTACACCTTC. Protein: CASSSISGTATYGYTF.